This T cell receptor beta chain was captured in a study of CD8+ T cells in alopecia areata (dated by TCRdb to the late 2010s). With respect to the entire study: The treated patients, all with moderate-to-severe alopecia areata, were enrolled in an open-label pilot trial of oral tofacitinib given at 5 to 10 mg twice daily. Scalp clonality was compared across normal scalp (n=4), patchy alopecia areata scalp (n=8), and alopecia totalis/universalis scalp (n=8). Tofacitinib was administered for 6 to 18 months, and 6 months of follow-up off drug were then conducted to assess delayed response and recurrence. Amplification of TCRbeta CDR3 regions was done by immunoSEQ multiplex PCR using 35 Vbeta forward primers and 13 Jbeta reverse primers. RNA was obtained with the PAXgene miRNA kit for fixed scalp, the miRNeasy kit for PBMCs, and the RNeasy kit for mouse skin. Biopsies were taken from tofacitinib-treated patients at baseline and at 4 and 24 weeks of treatment, and a later scalp biopsy was taken in several of the tofacitinib-treated patients. The study used high-throughput TCRbeta sequencing to examine T cell clonal expansion in alopecia areata, in both the C3H/HeJ mouse model and human patients. The SALT score, which quantifies the percentage of affected scalp surface area, was used to measure disease severity in treated patients. In humans, TCRbeta sequencing was performed on scalp tissue and on sorted CD4+ and CD8+ peripheral blood T cells from healthy controls and from patients with patchy or totalis/universalis alopecia areata.

In light of the paper, this sample's time point label describes: about 25 weeks on oral tofacitinib. The treatment or condition label, read with the paper, signifies: oral pan-JAK inhibitor, 5-10 mg twice daily. Lesional scalp punch biopsies and peripheral blood were collected from alopecia areata patients. PBMCs were separated by density centrifugation and stained for CD3, CD4 and CD8, after which CD4+ and CD8+ T cells were sorted on a FACSAria. Receptor amplification or capture employed the immunoSEQ multiplex PCR assay. To provide template for TCR sequencing, every sample had RNA extracted and reverse transcribed into cDNA. First-strand cDNA was synthesized with SuperScript III using a 2:1 mix of oligo-dT and random hexamers. A synthetic immune receptor repertoire was used to assess amplification bias, and residual bias was removed computationally. Regarding the original processing steps: Raw reads were preprocessed for error removal, and CDR3 was defined according to IMGT conventions as running from the conserved cysteine to phenylalanine. Clonality was computed as 1 minus the Shannon entropy, with the entropy normalized by log2 of the number of productive unique TCRs. Whether scalp clones were CD4 or CD8 was inferred by matching scalp TCRbeta sequences against CD4 and CD8 repertoires sorted from blood. TCRdb's version of the immuneACCESS table is confined to in-frame rearrangements and falls short of the full clone set. An unresolved V gene accounts for under half of the shortfall where checked; the remainder is of unknown origin. D and trimming come from the DNA, and the V and J calls and clone size come from that table. In this sample the table shows 150,000 to 200,000 clones, 53% of which occur a single time. Jointly, the top ten make up 10% to 14% of the sample.

What the work shows at the level of the full study, not this receptor alone: The treated cohort was small, with a single nonresponder, so links between baseline CD8+ expansion and response need larger studies. Tofacitinib significantly decreased scalp clonality and the number of expanded CD8+ clones among the top 100 scalp clones. Many expanded lesional clones were found to persist in scalp and blood during tofacitinib treatment, and relapse after treatment cessation may be partly explained by this persistence. Shared TCR sequences between patients were less evident than in mice, which may be partly attributable to HLA diversity in the patient population. Lesional scalp, especially in alopecia totalis/universalis, showed higher clonality and more expanded CD8+ clones than normal scalp, suggesting antigenic drive. Unlike mouse skin, which is dominated by gammadelta T cells, normal human skin has resident alphabeta T cells that are also sequenced, and this complicates analysis of the scalp TCR repertoire.

CDR1 LGHNT and CDR2 FRNRAP are derived from the germline V gene. Reading from cysteine to phenylalanine, the CDR3 counts 14 amino acids. CDR3 DNA is the only sequence kept; it has 42 bases, read in frame from the first base. Clipping removes 6 bases from V and 6 bases from J, with 9 as the unmatched junction base count. With respect to this clone: What antigen it recognizes has not been identified. The sample holds no much larger clone one base away, and base qualities are not on file.

The receptor's source is a human donor with alopecia areata. The V and J genes are TRBV12-5 and TRBJ2-7, and 9 bases in between align with TRBD1. Specimen: CD8+ T cells sorted from blood, collected at week 24, from a patient treated with tofacitinib. The DNA is TGTGCTAGTGGCCACCCGGGACAGGGATCCGAGCAGTACTTC. This codes for CASGHPGQGSEQYF.